This T cell receptor beta chain was recovered during a study of blood T cells in healthy people across ages. The use of a sample-barcoded 5' primer and a J-beta primer mix characterized a second PCR of roughly 6 to 11 cycles. No fewer than 3 million CDR3-containing paired-end reads came from each sample. TCRdb reprocessed the 5' RACE reads via MiXCR and lists one record per CDR3 protein. The sample contains 1.5 million to 2 million distinct CDR3 sequences, about two fifths of which appear only once. V was pared by 10 bases and J by 2 bases, with 22 bases between. The CDR3 runs to 17 residues. Germline lookup yields CDR1 KGHDR and CDR2 SFDVKD. Study-wide findings and caveats: Changes in expanded clonotypes were possibly confounded, as the CMV status of donors was unknown. Roughly linear age-related decline in beta diversity appeared, significant by age around 40.

This clonotype was counted a few times. Its cognate antigen is unknown. Sequencing was done on a sample of blood. The receptor was derived from a human donor in good health. This chain links TRBV24-1 with TRBJ2-2; TRBD2 might be the D (6 bases). The DNA of the CDR3 is TGTGCCACTACCACGACAAGAGGGGAGGATAACACCGGGGAGCTGTTTTTT. This gives the protein CATTTTRGEDNTGELFF.